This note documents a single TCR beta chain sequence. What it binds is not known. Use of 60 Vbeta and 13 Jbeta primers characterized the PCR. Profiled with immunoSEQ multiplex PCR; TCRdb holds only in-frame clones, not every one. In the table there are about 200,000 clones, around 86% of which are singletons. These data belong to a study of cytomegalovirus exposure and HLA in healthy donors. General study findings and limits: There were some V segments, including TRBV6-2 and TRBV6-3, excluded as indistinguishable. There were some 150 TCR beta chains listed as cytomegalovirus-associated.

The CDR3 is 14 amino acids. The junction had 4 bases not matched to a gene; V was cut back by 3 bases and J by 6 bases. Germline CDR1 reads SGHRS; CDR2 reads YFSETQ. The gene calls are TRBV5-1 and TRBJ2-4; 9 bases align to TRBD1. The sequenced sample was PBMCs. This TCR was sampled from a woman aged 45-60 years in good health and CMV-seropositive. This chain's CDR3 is CASSWDRVGNIQYF. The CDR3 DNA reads TGCGCCAGCAGCTGGGACAGGGTGGGAAACATTCAGTACTTC. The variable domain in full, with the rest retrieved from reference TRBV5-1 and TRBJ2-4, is KAGVTQTPRYLIKTRGQQVTLSCSPISGHRSVSWYQQTPGQGLQFLFEYFSETQRNKGNFPGRFSGRQFSNSRSEMNVSTLELGDSALYLCASSWDRVGNIQYFGAGTRLSVL.